A single sample is the source of the 28 T cell receptor beta chains below, sequenced in a study of blood T cell repertoires in COVID-19. Sequencing was performed with immunoSEQ multiplex PCR; in TCRdb, only in-frame clones are kept and a portion is missing. The table shows just over 200,000 clones, with less than 85% occurring only once. Sequencing was done on a sample of peripheral blood. The receptors shown here come from a woman aged 65 to 85 with acute or convalescent COVID-19.

The chain uses TRBV6-5 and TRBJ1-5; no reliable D call. The ends were cut back, 4 bases at V and 3 bases at J, with 10 bases in the middle. Germline V gives CDR1 MNHEY, CDR2 SVGAGI. The CDR3 covers 14 residues. DNA for the CDR3: TGTGCCAGCAGTTCGAGGGCGGACAATCAGCCCCAGCATTTT. As protein: CASSSRADNQPQHF.

J is TRBJ1-2 and V is TRBV6-4; the match to TRBD1 covers 9 bases. This CDR3 is 14 amino acids long. Unmatched junction bases numbered 1, after V lost 4 bases and J lost 1 base. The germline V gene encodes CDR1 MRHNA and CDR2 SNTAGT. The CDR3 reads CASSVGQGNYGYTF. The CDR3 nucleotides read TGTGCCAGCAGTGTGGGACAGGGTAACTATGGCTACACCTTC.

The rearrangement uses TRBV27 and TRBJ1-1, with 7 bases aligning to TRBD1. The CDR3 runs to 14 residues. The J segment lost 7 bases and the V segment lost 3 bases, leaving 8 bases of the junction unmatched. Germline V gene lookup returns CDR1 MNHEY and CDR2 SMNVEV (reference sequence). This CDR3 reads CASSLRGLSGEAFF. CDR3 nucleotides: TGTGCCAGCAGTTTGAGGGGGCTTTCCGGTGAAGCTTTCTTT.

The chain employs TRBV7-9 and TRBJ2-2; 13 positions agree with TRBD2. CDR3 length: 18 amino acids. The germline V gene has CDR1 SEHNR and CDR2 FQNEAQ (reference sequence). V shed 2 bases and J 5 bases; nucleotides not matched to a gene: 8. The chain's CDR3 is CASSLSPRLAGGTGELFF. For the CDR3, the DNA is TGTGCCAGCAGCTTATCCCCAAGACTAGCGGGAGGAACCGGGGAGCTGTTTTTT.

This clone appeared a few times. V gene TRBV9 combines with J gene TRBJ2-2, with D possibly being TRBD2 (6 bases). V was shortened by 5 bases and J by 4 bases, with 12 bases between the two germline ends. The CDR3 extends over 14 amino acids. Per the germline V gene, CDR1 is SGDLS and CDR2 is YYNGEE. In nucleotides, the CDR3 is TGTGCCAGCAGGGGGGGACTCCTCACCGGGGAGCTGTTTTTT. Translating gives CASRGGLLTGELFF.

The rearrangement uses TRBV11-2 and TRBJ2-5; 8 bases fit TRBD2. The V segment lost 5 bases and the J segment 5 bases; nucleotides outside the gene matches: 10. The CDR3 runs to 15 residues. Germline values: CDR1 SGHAT, CDR2 FQNNGV. The CDR3 protein is CASSPGGVGEETQYF. Here the CDR3 DNA reads TGTGCCAGCAGCCCGGGAGGGGTGGGGGAGGAGACCCAGTACTTC.

The rearrangement uses TRBV6-5 and TRBJ2-7; TRBD2 matches at 10 bases. The CDR3 has 13 residues. CDR1 is MNHEY, CDR2 SVGAGI, per germline. The V segment lost 7 bases and the J segment 2 bases; nucleotides outside the gene matches: 2. This chain's CDR3 is CASTTSGTYEQYF. The CDR3 DNA reads TGTGCCAGCACTACTAGCGGGACCTACGAGCAGTACTTC.

The chain is built from TRBV6-2 or TRBV6-3 and TRBJ1-5; a weak D match, TRBD1 (5 bases). CDR1 is MNHEY and CDR2 is SVGEGT in the germline V gene. Trimming took 5 bases from V and 3 from J, leaving 11 bases between them. This CDR3 is built from 14 residues. The chain's CDR3 is CASSRGVSNQPQHF. DNA of the CDR3: TGTGCCAGCAGTAGGGGTGTTTCCAATCAGCCCCAGCATTTT.

The chain joins TRBV28 to TRBJ2-7; TRBD2 matches 13 bases. V lost 6 bases and J lost 0; bases outside the gene matches: 2. Germline loops: CDR1 MDHEN, CDR2 SYDVKM. The CDR3 totals 15 residues. The CDR3: CASSTSGRASYEQYF. In nucleotides, the CDR3 is TGTGCCAGCAGCACTAGCGGGAGGGCCTCCTACGAGCAGTACTTC.

Written as DNA, the CDR3 is TGTGCCAGCAGCTTGGCCGGGGGGCTCTATAATTCACCCCTCCACTTT. Amino acids: CASSLAGGLYNSPLHF. The chain has TRBV5-4 and TRBJ1-6; tentatively, D is TRBD1 (6 bases). Germline assignment: CDR1 SGHNT and CDR2 YYREEE (reference sequence). Trimming took 0 bases from V and 3 from J, leaving 10 bases between them. The CDR3 runs 16 residues.

The V call is TRBV5-1, the J call TRBJ2-2; TRBD2 matches 8 bases. Germline V gene data show CDR1 as SGHRS and CDR2 as YFSETQ. V lost 2 bases and J lost 0; bases outside the gene matches: 3. The CDR3 loop spans 16 amino acids. The CDR3 DNA reads as TGCGCCAGCAGCTTAATAGCGGGACCGAACACCGGGGAGCTGTTTTTT. Translating it yields CASSLIAGPNTGELFF.

This clone was seen just once. V and J are TRBV15 and TRBJ2-1, with 9 bases fitting TRBD2. Germline assignment: CDR1 LNHNV and CDR2 YYDKDF (reference sequence). The junction had 10 bases not matched to a gene; V was cut back by 0 bases and J by 1 base. The CDR3 totals 19 residues. Here the CDR3 reads CATSRDWRASGVSYNEQFF. The CDR3 nucleotides are TGTGCCACCAGCAGAGATTGGAGGGCTAGCGGGGTTTCCTACAATGAGCAGTTCTTC.

The gene calls are TRBV12-3 or TRBV12-4 and TRBJ1-5; TRBD1 matches 7 bases. There are 13 residues in the CDR3. Trimming cost V 3 bases and J 6 bases; bases outside gene matches: 2. CDR3 loop: CASSFNRGQPQHF. DNA for the CDR3: TGTGCCAGCAGTTTTAACAGGGGTCAGCCCCAGCATTTT.

This chain joins TRBV19 and TRBJ1-4; the match to TRBD1 covers 9 bases. The CDR3 totals 15 residues. The germline gives CDR1 LNHDA, CDR2 SQIVND (reference sequence). V shed 1 base and J 8 bases; nucleotides not matched to a gene: 5. The CDR3 sequence is CASSIGDRVGEKLFF. The DNA for the CDR3 is TGTGCCAGTAGTATAGGGGACAGGGTTGGCGAAAAACTGTTTTTT.

The gene calls are TRBV19 and TRBJ1-5, with D unresolved. This CDR3 region has 15 residues. The ends were cut back, 3 bases at V and 6 bases at J, with 15 bases in the middle. CDR1 is LNHDA, CDR2 SQIVND, per germline (reference sequence). CDR3 loop: CASSMRTGLSQPQHF. The CDR3 bases are TGTGCCAGTAGTATGAGGACCGGACTCTCTCAGCCCCAGCATTTT.

The V gene is TRBV3-1 (or the pseudogene TRBV3-2), the J gene TRBJ2-5; 7 positions match TRBD1. This CDR3 is built from 14 residues. The germline gives CDR1 LGHDT, CDR2 YNNKEL (reference sequence). With V trimmed by 3 bases and J by 5 bases, 6 bases remained unmatched. CDR3 amino acids: CASSQTGWQETQYF. CDR3 in DNA: TGTGCCAGCAGCCAGACAGGGTGGCAGGAGACCCAGTACTTC.

The V call is TRBV29-1, the J call TRBJ1-2; D possibly corresponds to TRBD1 (6 bases). Trimming took 4 bases from V and 0 from J, leaving 12 bases between them. This CDR3 has 14 residues. From germline, CDR1 is SQVTM and CDR2 ANQGSEA. The CDR3 DNA sequence: TGCAGCGTTGTAGGGACACCAGCTAACTATGGCTACACCTTC. It encodes CSVVGTPANYGYTF.

The chain couples TRBV28 to TRBJ1-1; D remains ambiguous. Germline CDR1 is MDHEN and CDR2 is SYDVKM. The CDR3 totals 13 residues. The V end was cut by 8 bases, the J end by 1 base, with 11 bases between. The CDR3 protein is CASARQPNTEAFF. DNA for the CDR3: TGTGCCAGCGCCCGACAACCGAACACTGAAGCTTTCTTT. The full variable domain, rest sourced from reference TRBV28 and TRBJ1-1, is DVKVTQSSRYLVKRTGEKVFLECVQDMDHENMFWYRQDPGLGLRLIYFSYDVKMKEKGDIPEGYSVSREKKERFSLILESASTNQTSMYLCASARQPNTEAFFGQGTRLTVV.

The chain combines TRBV2 with TRBJ1-4; 7 nucleotides agree with TRBD1. Looked up from germline, CDR1 is SNHLY and CDR2 is FYNNEI. CDR3 size: 15 residues. J gave up 0 bases and V 4 bases, and 2 bases lay outside the gene matches. Here the CDR3 reads CASSGTGATNEKLFF. The CDR3 bases are TGTGCCAGCAGTGGGACAGGCGCAACTAATGAAAAACTGTTTTTT.

The chain recombines TRBV3-1 (or the pseudogene TRBV3-2) with TRBJ2-4, with D perhaps matching TRBD1 (6 bases). The germline V gene has CDR1 LGHDT and CDR2 YNNKEL (reference sequence). V lost 1 base to trimming and J lost 13 bases, with 11 bases between them. CDR3 length: 12 amino acids. CDR3 sequence (DNA): TGTGCCAGCAGCCAAGGGACAGACCCACAGTACTTC. Protein product: CASSQGTDPQYF.

In regard to this clone: At one end the junction does not follow the germline gene, possibly because of a read error. This chain connects TRBV6-5 to TRBJ2-1, with 9 positions matching TRBD2. Germline V gene sequence: CDR1 MNHEY, CDR2 SVGAGI. The CDR3 loop spans 14 amino acids. This CDR3 reads CASRPPRVAGELVF. The CDR3, as DNA: TGTGCCAGCAGACCCCCCAGGGTAGCGGGAGAGTTGGTCTTC.

The genes are TRBV28 and TRBJ2-7, with D tentatively TRBD1 (5 bases). V was clipped by 8 bases and J by 2 bases, with 19 bases between them. CDR3 size: 15 residues. From germline, CDR1 is MDHEN and CDR2 SYDVKM. The CDR3 region is CASPPVGQGAYEQYF. CDR3 coding DNA: TGTGCCAGCCCCCCAGTAGGGCAGGGCGCCTACGAGCAGTACTTC.

The chain employs TRBV27 and TRBJ1-1; tentatively, D is TRBD1 (5 bases). V was clipped by 5 bases and J by 0 bases, with 7 bases between them. In germline, CDR1 is MNHEY, CDR2 SMNVEV (reference sequence). The CDR3 contains 13 residues. The DNA for the CDR3 is TGTGCCAGCAGTATACAGGTGAACACTGAAGCTTTCTTT. Translation gives CASSIQVNTEAFF.

J is TRBJ2-1 and V is TRBV20-1; TRBD2 matches at 9 bases. CDR3 size: 15 residues. Germline-derived CDR1 and CDR2 are DFQATT and SNEGSKA (reference sequence). V was pared by 3 bases and J by 4 bases, with 7 bases of the junction left unmatched. The CDR3 spells CSASLLAGSYNEQFF. CDR3 in DNA: TGCAGTGCTAGTCTCCTAGCGGGAAGTTACAATGAGCAGTTCTTC.

The rearrangement links TRBV28 to TRBJ1-2; D might be TRBD1 (5 bases). Germline V gene data show CDR1 as MDHEN and CDR2 as SYDVKM. This CDR3 spans 13 amino acids. The V gene lost 5 bases and the J gene lost 3 bases, with 10 bases spanning the gap. The CDR3 DNA reads TGTGCCAGCAGTACGACAGAGTACTATGGCTACACCTTC. Its protein is CASSTTEYYGYTF.

The chain couples TRBV28 to TRBJ2-1; the match to TRBD2 covers 10 bases. CDR3 size: 16 residues. Germline-derived CDR1 and CDR2 are MDHEN and SYDVKM. V was pared by 1 base and J by 5 bases, with 5 bases of the junction left unmatched. The CDR3 nucleotides are TGTGCCAGCAGTTTATTAAGCGGGAGGGCCGACAATGAGCAGTTCTTC. Amino acids: CASSLLSGRADNEQFF.

V usage is TRBV7-2 and J usage is TRBJ1-6, with a weak D call TRBD1 (6 bases). Germline V gives CDR1 SGHTA, CDR2 FQGNSA. Deletions cut 8 bases from V and 7 bases from J, with 12 bases between. CDR3 length: 13 amino acids. CDR3 nucleotide sequence: TGTGCCAGCCATGGACAGCTAAATTCACCCCTCCACTTT. Translation: CASHGQLNSPLHF.

The chain has TRBV6-1 and TRBJ2-3; 8 nucleotides align to TRBD1. With V trimmed by 1 base and J by 1 base, 4 bases remained unmatched. From germline, CDR1 is MNHNS and CDR2 SASEGT. There are 16 residues in the CDR3. The CDR3 sequence is CASSEELGQGTDTQYF. CDR3 DNA: TGTGCCAGCAGTGAAGAATTGGGACAGGGCACAGATACGCAGTATTTT.